This entry describes one TCR beta chain. Antigen specificity is unknown. Sequenced patients had shown CD8+CD57+ cell expansion by flow cytometry. The cohort consisted entirely of patients having severe acquired aplastic anemia. The record originates from a study of CD8+CD57+ T cells in acquired aplastic anemia. Study at large: Roughly 3.1 ug was the average amount of DNA from sorted CD4+ and CD8+ cells.

Whole-study results and caveats: Patients were compared with controls for CD8+ Simpson's diversity, and no significant difference emerged. Patients and controls shared twenty-nine CD8+ CDR3 sequences, which appeared highly expressed in patients and within their immunodominant clones.

Genomic DNA templated the TCR beta VDJ and CDR3 profiling. TCRdb fed the reads into MiXCR, producing one record per CDR3 protein. The data show 200,000 to 250,000 distinct CDR3 sequences, around 46% seen once. Germline lookup yields CDR1 MGHDK and CDR2 SYGVNS. The V gene end was trimmed by 3 bases and the J gene end by 7 bases; junction bases not matched to a gene: 8. The CDR3 runs to 14 residues. V is TRBV25-1 and J is TRBJ1-2, with 7 bases aligning to TRBD1. The specimen was sorted CD4+, CD8+, or CD8+CD57+ T cells (not recorded which) from PBMCs. The sequence came from a human donor with aplastic anemia. The CDR3 nucleotides are TGTGCCAGCAGTGAGCCGGACAGGTCGGTTGGCTACACCTTC. It specifies CASSEPDRSVGYTF.